This entry lists 20 T cell receptor beta chains sequenced from one sample in a study of blood T cells in healthy people across ages. Combining a sample-barcoded 5' primer with a J-beta primer mix, a second PCR ran for about 7 to 12 cycles. TCRdb reprocessed the 5' RACE reads with MiXCR, giving one entry per CDR3 protein. Of about 640,000 distinct CDR3 sequences in the sample, about 30% were seen once. The sample was blood. These receptors all come from a woman older than 75 in good health.

The rearrangement uses TRBV9 and TRBJ2-2; perhaps TRBD1 as D (6 bases). This CDR3 comprises 15 residues. V shed 0 bases and J shed 4 bases, with 10 bases lying between them. Per germline, CDR1 SGDLS and CDR2 YYNGEE. This CDR3 is CASSVATGFTGELFF. The CDR3 DNA is TGTGCCAGCAGCGTAGCTACAGGGTTCACCGGGGAGCTGTTTTTT. The full variable domain, rest sourced from reference TRBV9 and TRBJ2-2, is DSGVTQTPKHLITATGQRVTLRCSPRSGDLSVYWYQQSLDQGLQFLIQYYNGEERAKGNILERFSAQQFPDLHSELNLSSLELGDSALYFCASSVATGFTGELFFGEGSRLTVL.

This clonotype was detected only a few times. The V gene is TRBV12-3 or TRBV12-4, the J gene TRBJ2-2, with 7 nucleotides matching TRBD2. This CDR3 comprises 15 residues. Trimming removed 7 bases from V and 3 bases from J; junction bases left unmatched: 8. For the CDR3, the DNA is TGTGCCAGCACCGATAGCGGGCAGTACACCGGGGAGCTGTTTTTT. The encoded protein is CASTDSGQYTGELFF.

The CDR3 DNA sequence: TGCAGTGCTAGCTTCGTATCCGGCTACGAGCAGTACTTC. The encoded protein is CSASFVSGYEQYF. This chain joins TRBV20-1 and TRBJ2-7, with unresolved D. The V and J ends lost 3 bases and 3 bases respectively, with 12 bases between them. Looked up from germline, CDR1 is DFQATT and CDR2 is SNEGSKA (reference sequence). The CDR3 runs to 13 residues.

This clonotype was seen more than once but under ten times. The V and J genes are TRBV2 and TRBJ1-1; D not resolved. V lost 0 bases and J lost 0, with 11 bases in between. Germline CDR1 and CDR2: SNHLY and FYNNEI. This CDR3 comprises 16 residues. The CDR3 nucleotides are TGTGCCAGCAGTGAAGCGCTTCGGGGTATGAACACTGAAGCTTTCTTT. Translated, it gives CASSEALRGMNTEAFF.

The sample holds many counts of this clonotype. Here the CDR3 reads CASSVAVTGDYEQYF. CDR3 bases: TGTGCCAGCAGCGTAGCTGTGACAGGGGACTACGAGCAGTACTTC. The chain combines TRBV9 with TRBJ2-7, with 8 bases identical to TRBD1. The V gene's germline CDR1 is SGDLS and CDR2 YYNGEE. V shed 0 bases, J shed 3 bases, and the junction held 5 bases outside the gene matches. The length of the CDR3 is 15 residues.

This clonotype was seen a handful of times. This chain connects TRBV5-1 to TRBJ1-1; D not certain. The germline V gene has CDR1 SGHRS and CDR2 YFSETQ. Deletions cut 4 bases from V and 5 bases from J, with 18 bases between. CDR3 length: 15 residues. The CDR3, as DNA: TGCGCCAGCAGCCCTGTCGGAGGGATCGAGACTGAAGCTTTCTTT. Its protein is CASSPVGGIETEAFF.

This clonotype showed up just once. The chain joins TRBV15 to TRBJ2-4; TRBD1 aligns across 10 bases. The ends lost 8 bases at V and 13 bases at J; junction bases unmatched: 14. Germline V gene lookup returns CDR1 LNHNV and CDR2 YYDKDF (reference sequence). CDR3 length: 14 residues. The CDR3 nucleotides read TGTGCCACCCGGGCCGGGACAGGGGCTAAAGAGCAGTACTTC. It translates to CATRAGTGAKEQYF.

This clonotype has at least ten counts. The chain employs TRBV30 and TRBJ2-1; TRBD2 agrees at 8 bases. Per the germline V gene, CDR1 is GTSNPN and CDR2 is SVGIG (reference sequence). The CDR3 has 13 amino acids. J lost 9 bases, V lost 6 bases, and 10 bases had no gene match. CDR3 bases: TGTGCCTGCCCGGGACTAGGAGTTGTTGAGCAGTTCTTC. Residues: CACPGLGVVEQFF.

V and J are TRBV12-3 or TRBV12-4 and TRBJ2-2; D may be TRBD1 (6 bases). Trimming left V 8 bases short and J 6 bases short, with 10 bases between. This CDR3 is built from 12 residues. CDR3 sequence (DNA): TGTGCCAGCGGTGAGGGGGCCGGGGAGCTGTTTTTT. Its translation is CASGEGAGELFF.

This clonotype was detected a few times. J is TRBJ2-2 and V is TRBV10-3; D is possibly TRBD2 (6 bases). Trimming took 1 base from V and 3 from J, leaving 15 bases between them. Germline CDR1 and CDR2: ENHRY and SYGVKD. This CDR3 comprises 17 residues. The CDR3 DNA is TGTGCCATCAGTGAGTTCCCGAGCGGAGGGGACACCGGGGAGCTGTTTTTT. Its translation: CAISEFPSGGDTGELFF.

About this clonotype itself: With a much larger clone just one base away, this may be a read error. CDR3 coding DNA: TGCAGTGCTATCGGCGGTTACGAGCAGTACTTC. This translates into CSAIGGYEQYF. The chain combines TRBV20-1 with TRBJ2-7; D gene unclear. CDR1 is DFQATT and CDR2 is SNEGSKA in the germline V gene (reference sequence). Trimming removed 4 bases from V and 4 bases from J, with 8 bases in between. The CDR3 spans 11 residues.

This clonotype was counted only a few times. The V gene is TRBV9, the J gene TRBJ1-1; D might be TRBD1 (5 bases). CDR3 length equals 13 residues. Germline CDR1 is SGDLS and CDR2 is YYNGEE. Trimming pared 3 bases from V and 4 bases from J, leaving 10 bases between. The CDR3 spells CASSAGRSTEAFF. In DNA form, the CDR3 reads TGTGCCAGCAGCGCGGGACGGAGCACTGAAGCTTTCTTT. The complete variable domain, with remaining parts taken from reference TRBV9 and TRBJ1-1, reads DSGVTQTPKHLITATGQRVTLRCSPRSGDLSVYWYQQSLDQGLQFLIQYYNGEERAKGNILERFSAQQFPDLHSELNLSSLELGDSALYFCASSAGRSTEAFFGQGTRLTVV.

This clonotype was seen at least ten times. V gene TRBV6-6 combines with J gene TRBJ2-3, with D perhaps being TRBD1 or TRBD2 (7 bases each). Trimming shortened V by 3 bases and J by 6 bases, and 16 bases separated the two germline ends. Germline V CDR1 and CDR2: MNHNY, SVGAGI (reference sequence). The CDR3 spans 15 residues. The CDR3 spells CASSYSGGAADTQYF. The CDR3 region has the DNA TGTGCCAGCAGTTATTCAGGGGGGGCCGCGGATACGCAGTATTTT.

The CDR3 loop reads CASSKPRGSGGSNEQFF. The CDR3 DNA reads as TGTGCCAGCAGCAAGCCCCGAGGAAGCGGGGGTTCCAATGAGCAGTTCTTC. This rearrangement joins TRBV21-1 to TRBJ2-1; the table names TRBD2, a call not compared with the DNA. TRBV21-1 is designated a pseudogene. The CDR3 extends over 17 amino acids.

This clonotype was detected many times. The V call is TRBV20-1, the J call TRBJ2-7; no clear D. CDR3 size: 13 residues. From germline, CDR1 is DFQATT and CDR2 SNEGSKA (reference sequence). V lost 3 bases and J 0 bases, leaving 9 bases between the germline ends. This chain's CDR3 is CSASRTPSYEQYF. The CDR3 coding sequence is TGCAGTGCTAGTAGGACCCCCTCCTACGAGCAGTACTTC.

This clonotype was found many times. The J gene is TRBJ1-6, the V gene TRBV27; 7 nucleotides match TRBD1. Germline CDR1 is MNHEY and CDR2 is SMNVEV (reference sequence). J gave up 7 bases and V 5 bases, and 8 bases lay outside the gene matches. The CDR3 runs to 15 residues. The CDR3 is CASSLLGDRNSPLHF. The CDR3, as DNA: TGTGCCAGCAGTCTTCTAGGGGACAGAAATTCACCCCTCCACTTT.

With respect to this clonotype: Compared with germline, one end of the junction differs, possibly owing to a read error. The chain is built from TRBV27 and TRBJ1-5; TRBD1 agrees at 8 bases. CDR1 MNHEY and CDR2 SMNVEV come from the germline V gene (reference sequence). CDR3 length: 17 amino acids. CDR3 loop: CVSRPSGGLGGNQPQHF. DNA of the CDR3: TGTGTCAGCAGGCCTTCAGGGGGCCTCGGGGGCAATCAGCCCCAGCATTTT.

This clonotype was seen repeatedly, ten times or more. The chain joins TRBV7-8 to TRBJ2-7, with 10 bases aligning to TRBD1. Germline CDR1 SGHVS, CDR2 FQNEAQ. V shed 5 bases and J 4 bases; nucleotides not matched to a gene: 5. The CDR3 is 14 amino acids. CDR3 nucleotides: TGTGCCAGCAGCACGCCGGACAGGGGGTACGAGCAGTACTTC. It translates to CASSTPDRGYEQYF.

A word on this clonotype: Possible read error: a much larger clone is one base away. This chain uses TRBV6-2 or TRBV6-3 with TRBJ2-7; D is possibly TRBD2 (7 bases). The germline V and J ends were trimmed by 8 bases and 6 bases, with 14 bases remaining between them. Germline CDR1 and CDR2: MNHEY and SVGEGT. The CDR3 totals 12 residues. CDR3 protein: CASCWGGSEQYF. CDR3 nucleotide sequence: TGTGCCAGCTGTTGGGGGGGCAGCGAGCAGTACTTC.

Regarding this clonotype: Compared with germline, one end of the junction differs, possibly owing to a read error. The chain is built from TRBV7-9 and TRBJ2-1; no firm D call. Germline CDR1 SEHNR, CDR2 FQNEAQ (reference sequence). The CDR3 contains 14 residues. CDR3: CACSLESRYNEQFF. As DNA, the CDR3 is TGTGCCTGCAGCTTAGAAAGCAGGTACAATGAGCAGTTCTTC.